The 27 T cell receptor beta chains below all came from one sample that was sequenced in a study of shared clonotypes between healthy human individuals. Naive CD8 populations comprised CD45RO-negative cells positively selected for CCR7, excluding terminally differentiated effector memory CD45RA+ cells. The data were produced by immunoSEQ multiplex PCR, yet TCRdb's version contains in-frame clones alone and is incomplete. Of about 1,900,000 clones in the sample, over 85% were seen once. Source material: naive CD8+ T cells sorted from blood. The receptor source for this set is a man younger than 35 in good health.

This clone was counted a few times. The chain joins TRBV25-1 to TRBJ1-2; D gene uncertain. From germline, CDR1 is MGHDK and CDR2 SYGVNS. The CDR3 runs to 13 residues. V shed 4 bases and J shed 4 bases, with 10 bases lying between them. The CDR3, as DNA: TGTGCCAGCAGTGTGGGCAGCTCCTATGGCTACACCTTC. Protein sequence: CASSVGSSYGYTF.

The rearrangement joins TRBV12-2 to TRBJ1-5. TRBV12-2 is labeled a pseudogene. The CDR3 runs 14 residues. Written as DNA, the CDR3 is TGTGCAAGTCGCCGAGCATATAGCAATCAGCCCCAGCATTTT. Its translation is CASRRAYSNQPQHF.

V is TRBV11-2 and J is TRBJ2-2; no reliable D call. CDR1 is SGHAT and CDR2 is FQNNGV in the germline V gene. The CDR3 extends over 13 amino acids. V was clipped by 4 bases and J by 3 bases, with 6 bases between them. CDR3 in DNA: TGTGCCAGCAGCTATCAGGACACCGGGGAGCTGTTTTTT. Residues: CASSYQDTGELFF.

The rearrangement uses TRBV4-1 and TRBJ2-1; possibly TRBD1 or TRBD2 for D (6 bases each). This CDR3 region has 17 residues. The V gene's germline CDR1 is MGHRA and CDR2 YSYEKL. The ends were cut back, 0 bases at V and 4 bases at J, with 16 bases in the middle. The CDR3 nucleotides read TGCGCCAGCAGCCAAGAGGGAGGAGGACAGACTTACAATGAGCAGTTCTTC. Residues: CASSQEGGGQTYNEQFF.

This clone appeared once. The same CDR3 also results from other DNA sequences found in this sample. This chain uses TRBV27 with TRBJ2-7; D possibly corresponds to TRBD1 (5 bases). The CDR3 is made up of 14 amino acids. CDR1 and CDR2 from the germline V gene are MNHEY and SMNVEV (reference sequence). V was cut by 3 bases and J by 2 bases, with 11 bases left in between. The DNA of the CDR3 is TGTGCCAGCAGTTTCAGGGCAGGGACCTACGAGCAGTACTTC. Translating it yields CASSFRAGTYEQYF.

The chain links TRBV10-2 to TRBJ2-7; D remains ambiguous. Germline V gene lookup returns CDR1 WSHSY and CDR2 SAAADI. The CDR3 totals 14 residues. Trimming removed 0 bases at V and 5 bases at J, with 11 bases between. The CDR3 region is CASSESRLFHEQYF. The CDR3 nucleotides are TGCGCCAGCAGTGAGTCGAGACTTTTTCACGAGCAGTACTTC.

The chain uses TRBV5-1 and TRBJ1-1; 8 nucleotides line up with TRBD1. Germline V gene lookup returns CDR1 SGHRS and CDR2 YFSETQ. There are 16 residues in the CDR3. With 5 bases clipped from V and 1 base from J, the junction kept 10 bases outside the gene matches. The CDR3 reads CASRADRGAPNTEAFF. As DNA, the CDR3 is TGCGCCAGCAGGGCCGACAGGGGCGCCCCGAACACTGAAGCTTTCTTT.

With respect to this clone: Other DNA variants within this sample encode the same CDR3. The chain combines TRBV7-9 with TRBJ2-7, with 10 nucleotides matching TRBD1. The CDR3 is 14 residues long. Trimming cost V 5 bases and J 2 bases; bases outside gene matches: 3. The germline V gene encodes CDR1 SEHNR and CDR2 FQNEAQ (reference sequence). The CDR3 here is CASSGGQGPYEQYF. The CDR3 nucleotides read TGTGCCAGCAGCGGGGGACAGGGGCCCTACGAGCAGTACTTC.

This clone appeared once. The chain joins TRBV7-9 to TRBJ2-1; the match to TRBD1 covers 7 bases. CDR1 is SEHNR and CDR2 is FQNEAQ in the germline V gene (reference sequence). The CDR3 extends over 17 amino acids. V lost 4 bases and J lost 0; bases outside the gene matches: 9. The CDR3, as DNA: TGTGCCAGCAGCTCCACCCGACAGGGAAACTCCTACAATGAGCAGTTCTTC. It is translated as CASSSTRQGNSYNEQFF.

CDR3 region: CSVEEGDPGELFF. The CDR3 coding sequence is TGCAGCGTTGAAGAAGGGGACCCCGGGGAGCTGTTTTTT. The gene calls are TRBV29-1 and TRBJ2-2; D could derive from TRBD1 or TRBD2 (5 bases each). Trimming shortened V by 0 bases and J by 6 bases, and 8 bases separated the two germline ends. Germline V gene sequence: CDR1 SQVTM, CDR2 ANQGSEA. The CDR3 has 13 residues.

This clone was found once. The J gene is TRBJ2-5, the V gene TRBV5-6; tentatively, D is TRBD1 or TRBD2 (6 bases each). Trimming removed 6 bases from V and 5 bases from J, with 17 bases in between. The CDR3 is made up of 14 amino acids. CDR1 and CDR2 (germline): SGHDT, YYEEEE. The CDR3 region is CASKGGLNLETQYF. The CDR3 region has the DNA TGTGCCAGCAAAGGGGGACTCAATCTCGAGACCCAGTACTTC.

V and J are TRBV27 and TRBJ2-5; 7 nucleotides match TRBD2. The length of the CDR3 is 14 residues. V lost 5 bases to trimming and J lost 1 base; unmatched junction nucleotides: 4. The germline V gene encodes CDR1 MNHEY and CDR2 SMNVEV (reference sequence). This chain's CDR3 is CASSTLATQETQYF. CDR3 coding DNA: TGTGCCAGCAGTACACTAGCGACCCAAGAGACCCAGTACTTC.

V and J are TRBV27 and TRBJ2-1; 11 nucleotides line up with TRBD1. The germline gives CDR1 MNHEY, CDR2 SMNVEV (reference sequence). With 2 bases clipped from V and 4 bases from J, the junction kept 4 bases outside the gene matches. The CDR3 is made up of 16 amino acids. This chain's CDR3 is CASSLLGTGGYNEQFF. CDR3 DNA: TGTGCCAGCAGTTTACTCGGGACAGGGGGATACAATGAGCAGTTCTTC.

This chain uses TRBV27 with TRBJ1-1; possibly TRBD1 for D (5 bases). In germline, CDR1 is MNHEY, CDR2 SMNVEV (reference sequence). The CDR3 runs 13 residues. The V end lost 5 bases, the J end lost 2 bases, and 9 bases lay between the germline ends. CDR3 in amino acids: CASSKQVNTEAFF. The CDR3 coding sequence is TGTGCCAGCAGTAAACAGGTTAACACTGAAGCTTTCTTT.

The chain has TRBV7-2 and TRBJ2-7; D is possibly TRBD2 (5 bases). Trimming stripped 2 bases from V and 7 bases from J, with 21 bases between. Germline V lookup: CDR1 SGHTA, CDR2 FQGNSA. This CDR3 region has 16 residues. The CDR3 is CASSLMGAAGFTEQYF. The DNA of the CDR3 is TGTGCCAGCAGCTTAATGGGAGCCGCCGGTTTTACAGAGCAGTACTTC.

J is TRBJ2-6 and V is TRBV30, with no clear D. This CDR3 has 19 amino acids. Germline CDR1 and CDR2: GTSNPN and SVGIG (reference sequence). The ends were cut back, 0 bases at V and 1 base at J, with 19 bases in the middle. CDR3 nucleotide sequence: TGTGCCTGGAGTGTACTTCCGGGCGGCCTACCGTCTGGGGCCAACGTCCTGACTTTC. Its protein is CAWSVLPGGLPSGANVLTF.

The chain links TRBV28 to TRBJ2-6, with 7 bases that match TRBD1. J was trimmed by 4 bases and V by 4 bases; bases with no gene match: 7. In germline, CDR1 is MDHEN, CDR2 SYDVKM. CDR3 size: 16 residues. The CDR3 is CASSSPQGVGANVLTF. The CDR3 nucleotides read TGTGCCAGCAGTTCCCCTCAGGGGGTCGGGGCCAACGTCCTGACTTTC. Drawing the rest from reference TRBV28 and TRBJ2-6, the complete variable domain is DVKVTQSSRYLVKRTGEKVFLECVQDMDHENMFWYRQDPGLGLRLIYFSYDVKMKEKGDIPEGYSVSREKKERFSLILESASTNQTSMYLCASSSPQGVGANVLTFGAGSRLTVL.

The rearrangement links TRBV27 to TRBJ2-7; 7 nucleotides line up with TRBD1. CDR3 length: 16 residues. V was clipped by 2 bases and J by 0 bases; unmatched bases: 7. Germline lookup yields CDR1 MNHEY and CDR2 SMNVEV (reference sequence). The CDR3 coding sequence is TGTGCCAGCAGTTTAACCCGACAGGGTGGCTCCTACGAGCAGTACTTC. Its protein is CASSLTRQGGSYEQYF.

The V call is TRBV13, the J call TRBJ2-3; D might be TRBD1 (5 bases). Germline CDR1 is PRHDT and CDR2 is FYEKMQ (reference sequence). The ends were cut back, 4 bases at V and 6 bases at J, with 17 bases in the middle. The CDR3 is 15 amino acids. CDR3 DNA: TGTGCCAGCAGCTCAGTGACAGAGGCGGAGGATACGCAGTATTTT. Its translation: CASSSVTEAEDTQYF. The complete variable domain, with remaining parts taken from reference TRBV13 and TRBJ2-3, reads AAGVIQSPRHLIKEKRETATLKCYPIPRHDTVYWYQQGPGQDPQFLISFYEKMQSDKGSIPDRFSAQQFSDYHSELNMSSLELGDSALYFCASSSVTEAEDTQYFGPGTRLTVL.

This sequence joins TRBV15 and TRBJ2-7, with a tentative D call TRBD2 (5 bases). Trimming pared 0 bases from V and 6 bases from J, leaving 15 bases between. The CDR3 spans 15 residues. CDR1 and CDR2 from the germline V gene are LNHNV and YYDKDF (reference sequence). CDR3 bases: TGTGCCACCAGCAGAGATAGAAGCGGACCACCCGAGCAGTACTTC. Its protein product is CATSRDRSGPPEQYF.

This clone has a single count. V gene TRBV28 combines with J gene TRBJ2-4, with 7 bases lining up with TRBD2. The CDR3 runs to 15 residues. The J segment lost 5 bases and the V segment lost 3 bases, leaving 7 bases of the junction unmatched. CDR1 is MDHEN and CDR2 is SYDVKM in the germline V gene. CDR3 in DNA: TGTGCCAGCAGTTTTCGGGGACTATCCGAAAACATTCAGTACTTC. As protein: CASSFRGLSENIQYF.

CDR3 in DNA: TGTGCCAGCAGCTTGAGATCGGGACTAGATCACACAGATACGCAGTATTTT. Encoded protein: CASSLRSGLDHTDTQYF. This chain links TRBV7-8 with TRBJ2-3; 8 bases agree with TRBD2. V was clipped by 3 bases and J by 2 bases; unmatched bases: 10. This CDR3 is built from 17 residues. CDR1 is SGHVS and CDR2 is FQNEAQ in the germline V gene.

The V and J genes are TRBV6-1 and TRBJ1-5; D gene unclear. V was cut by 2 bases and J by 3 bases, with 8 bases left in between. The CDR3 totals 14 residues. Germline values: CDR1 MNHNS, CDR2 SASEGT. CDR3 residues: CASSETQFNQPQHF. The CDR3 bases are TGTGCCAGCAGTGAAACACAGTTCAATCAGCCCCAGCATTTT.

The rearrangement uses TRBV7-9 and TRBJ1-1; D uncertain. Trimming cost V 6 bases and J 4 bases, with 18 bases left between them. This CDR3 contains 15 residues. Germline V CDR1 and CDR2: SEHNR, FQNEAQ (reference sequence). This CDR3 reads CASRLGFEAPTEAFF. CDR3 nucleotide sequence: TGTGCCAGCAGATTGGGCTTCGAAGCCCCCACTGAAGCTTTCTTT.

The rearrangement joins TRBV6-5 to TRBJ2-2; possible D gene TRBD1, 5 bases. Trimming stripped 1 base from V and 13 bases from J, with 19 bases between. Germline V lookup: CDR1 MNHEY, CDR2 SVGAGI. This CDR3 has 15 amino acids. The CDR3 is CASSYLAGSGVGLFF. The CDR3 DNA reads TGTGCCAGCAGTTACTTGGCAGGGTCGGGTGTGGGGCTGTTTTTT.

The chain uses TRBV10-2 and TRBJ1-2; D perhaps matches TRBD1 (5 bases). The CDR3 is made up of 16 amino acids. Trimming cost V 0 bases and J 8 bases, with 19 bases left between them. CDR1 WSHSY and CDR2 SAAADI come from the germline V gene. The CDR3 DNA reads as TGCGCCAGCAGTGAGTCGGGGGGGTCGGTCGAGAAAGGCTACACCTTC. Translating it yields CASSESGGSVEKGYTF.

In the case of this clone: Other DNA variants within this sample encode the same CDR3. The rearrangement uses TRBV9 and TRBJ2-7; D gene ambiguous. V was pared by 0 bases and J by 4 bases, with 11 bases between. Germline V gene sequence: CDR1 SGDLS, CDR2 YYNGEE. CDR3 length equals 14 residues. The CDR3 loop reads CASSVGGRTYEQYF. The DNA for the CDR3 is TGTGCCAGCAGCGTAGGTGGCAGAACTTACGAGCAGTACTTC.